The next 6 T cell receptor beta chains were all read from a single sample in a study of blood T cell repertoires in COVID-19. Profiled with immunoSEQ multiplex PCR; TCRdb holds only in-frame clones, not every one. The sample has about 140,000 clones, roughly 88% seen once; the top ten hold roughly 5.6%. The sequenced material came from PBMCs or T cells enriched from blood (not recorded which). These receptors came from a man aged 70 or older who had been exposed to COVID-19.

The chain has TRBV30 and TRBJ2-2, with D possibly matching TRBD2 (5 bases). CDR3 length equals 14 residues. The ends were cut back, 5 bases at V and 2 bases at J, with 12 bases in the middle. Germline assignment: CDR1 GTSNPN and CDR2 SVGIG (reference sequence). In nucleotides, the CDR3 is TGTGCCTGGGCCGCGGACTCCAACACCGGGGAGCTGTTTTTT. Residues: CAWAADSNTGELFF.

This chain uses TRBV28 with TRBJ1-3, with 8 nucleotides matching TRBD1. The CDR3 totals 14 residues. V dropped 3 bases and J dropped 5; count of bases not matched to a gene: 3. Germline-derived CDR1 and CDR2 are MDHEN and SYDVKM. CDR3 nucleotides: TGTGCCAGCAGTTTGAGGGACAGGAGAAACACCATATATTTT. Translating gives CASSLRDRRNTIYF.

V is TRBV19 and J is TRBJ1-6; D uncertain. The V gene lost 0 bases and the J gene lost 0 bases, with 9 bases spanning the gap. Germline V CDR1 and CDR2: LNHDA, SQIVND (reference sequence). The CDR3 consists of 17 residues. DNA of the CDR3: TGTGCCAGTAGTATAGACAGCGGGAGCTCCTATAATTCACCCCTCCACTTT. This encodes CASSIDSGSSYNSPLHF. The full variable domain, completed using reference TRBV19 and TRBJ1-6, is DGGITQSPKYLFRKEGQNVTLSCEQNLNHDAMYWYRQDPGQGLRLIYYSQIVNDFQKGDIAEGYSVSREKKESFPLTVTSAQKNPTAFYLCASSIDSGSSYNSPLHFGNGTRLTVT.

The chain combines TRBV11-2 with TRBJ2-1; 8 nucleotides match TRBD2. CDR1 and CDR2 from the germline V gene are SGHAT and FQNNGV. The J segment lost 7 bases and the V segment lost 8 bases, leaving 7 bases of the junction unmatched. This CDR3 spans 13 amino acids. This CDR3 reads CASGVAGTNEQFF. CDR3 nucleotide sequence: TGTGCCAGCGGGGTAGCGGGAACGAATGAGCAGTTCTTC. The variable domain in full, completed from reference TRBV11-2 and TRBJ2-1, reads EAGVAQSPRYKIIEKRQSVAFWCNPISGHATLYWYQQILGQGPKLLIQFQNNGVVDDSQLPKDRFSAERLKGVDSTLKIQPAKLEDSAVYLCASGVAGTNEQFFGPGTRLTVL.

The V and J genes are TRBV4-3 and TRBJ1-3; maybe TRBD1 (6 bases). This CDR3 has 17 residues. Germline V gene data show CDR1 as LGHNA and CDR2 as YSLEER. Between the trimmed V and J ends, which lost 4 bases and 4 bases, there was a span of 20 bases. The CDR3 DNA follows: TGCGCCAGCAGCCTTCTAGGGGGGGTCTCCGCCGGAAACACCATATATTTT. Translating gives CASSLLGGVSAGNTIYF.

V is TRBV7-2 and J is TRBJ2-5; 13 bases match TRBD2. In germline, CDR1 is SGHTA, CDR2 FQGNSA. The CDR3 is 17 residues long. J lost 0 bases, V lost 1 base, and 2 bases had no gene match. The CDR3 region is CASSLGGLAGNQETQYF. In nucleotides, the CDR3 is TGTGCCAGCAGCTTAGGGGGACTAGCGGGGAACCAAGAGACCCAGTACTTC.